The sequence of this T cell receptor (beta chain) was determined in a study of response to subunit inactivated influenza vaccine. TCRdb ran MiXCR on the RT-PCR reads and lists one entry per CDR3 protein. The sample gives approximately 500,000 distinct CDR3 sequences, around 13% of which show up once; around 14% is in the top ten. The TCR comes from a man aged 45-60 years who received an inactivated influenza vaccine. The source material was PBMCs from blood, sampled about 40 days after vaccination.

The CDR3 is CAIRASGGADNEQFF. CDR3 DNA sequence: TGTGCCATCAGAGCCAGCGGGGGGGCAGACAATGAGCAGTTCTTC. This chain links TRBV10-3 with TRBJ2-1; TRBD2 aligns across 10 bases. Germline CDR1 reads ENHRY; CDR2 reads SYGVKD. The CDR3 contains 15 residues. The J segment lost 5 bases and the V segment lost 6 bases, leaving 7 bases of the junction unmatched.